This TCR beta chain came from a study of OX40 agonist ivuxolimab in advanced cancers. Across the whole study: The patients received agonistic anti-OX40 (CD134) antibody ivuxolimab. Study-wide findings and caveats: Low normalized T-cell clonal expansion also characterized some of the nonresponders. Near-lowest levels of clonal expansion characterized partial responders at 0.1-3.0 mg/kg.

The count of this clone is one. Its specificity is not known. Patients were ruled out by autoimmune disease history or systemic immunosuppression. The ends were cut back, 4 bases at V and 7 bases at J, with 11 bases in the middle. This CDR3 is built from 14 residues. The germline CDR1 and CDR2 sequences are SNHLY and FYNNEI. The data were produced by immunoSEQ multiplex PCR, yet TCRdb's version contains in-frame clones alone and is incomplete. The sample yields about 62,000 clones, roughly nine tenths seen once. This specimen was CD4+ or CD8+ T cells sorted from blood, taken in a trial of the OX40 agonist ivuxolimab. This TCR came from an adult with an advanced solid tumor such as melanoma, head and neck, liver or kidney cancer. The rearrangement uses TRBV2 and TRBJ2-6, with D unresolved. The CDR3 spells CASSAILGANVLTF. CDR3 DNA sequence: TGTGCCAGCAGTGCAATCTTGGGAGCCAACGTCCTGACTTTC.